The 12 T cell receptor beta chains below come from one sample, sequenced in a study of T cell responses to AZD1222 COVID-19 vaccine. Assay used: immunoSEQ multiplex PCR; TCRdb lists only in-frame clones, some missing. The sample comprises tens of thousands of clones, 78% of which are singletons, and roughly 4% rests with the top ten. The sequences come from peripheral blood, collected 28 days after the second AZD1222 dose. Receptors were obtained from an adult who received the AZD1222 COVID-19 vaccine.

This rearrangement joins TRBV11-2 to TRBJ2-7, with a tentative D call TRBD1 (5 bases). Germline V gene data show CDR1 as SGHAT and CDR2 as FQNNGV. Trimming cost V 4 bases and J 3 bases, with 7 bases left between them. CDR3 size: 12 residues. CDR3 nucleotides: TGTGCCAGCAGCTCCAGGGTCTACGAGCAGTACTTC. Amino acid sequence: CASSSRVYEQYF.

The chain uses TRBV11-2 and TRBJ2-3, with TRBD2 identical over 10 bases. The CDR3 is 18 amino acids. Germline loops: CDR1 SGHAT, CDR2 FQNNGV. V shed 6 bases, J shed 6 bases, and the junction held 18 bases outside the gene matches. The CDR3 DNA is TGTGCCAGCAGTTTCAACCGGGGGACTAGCGCATTAGGGGATACGCAGTATTTT. This translates into CASSFNRGTSALGDTQYF.

DNA of the CDR3: TGTGCCAGTACCCGACCCGGACTGAGCCCAAATCAGCCCCAGCATTTT. Amino acids: CASTRPGLSPNQPQHF. The chain recombines TRBV19 with TRBJ1-5; D remains ambiguous. The CDR3 covers 16 residues. V was shortened by 7 bases and J by 4 bases, with 20 bases between the two germline ends. From germline, CDR1 is LNHDA and CDR2 SQIVND (reference sequence).

The rearrangement links TRBV15 to TRBJ2-2; no reliable D call. The CDR3 contains 13 residues. Trimming cost V 8 bases and J 5 bases, with 12 bases left between them. The V gene's germline CDR1 is LNHNV and CDR2 YYDKDF (reference sequence). CDR3 loop: CATSSGRTGELFF. In DNA, the CDR3 is TGTGCCACCTCCTCCGGCCGAACCGGGGAGCTGTTTTTT.

CDR3: CASSWDGNTEAFF. The CDR3 DNA is TGTGCCAGCAGCTGGGACGGGAACACTGAAGCTTTCTTT. This chain joins TRBV5-4 and TRBJ1-1, with a possible D match to TRBD1 (5 bases). Germline CDR1 and CDR2: SGHNT and YYREEE (reference sequence). Trimming removed 3 bases at V and 1 base at J, with 7 bases between. The CDR3 is 13 residues long. The full variable domain, with the rest looked up from reference TRBV5-4 and TRBJ1-1, is ETGVTQSPTHLIKTRGQQVTLRCSSQSGHNTVSWYQQALGQGPQFIFQYYREEENGRGNFPPRFSGLQFPNYSSELNVNALELDDSALYLCASSWDGNTEAFFGQGTRLTVV.

This clone has a single count. The CDR3 region is CASSQYDGDAGELFF. CDR3 DNA: TGTGCCAGCAGCCAATACGACGGGGACGCCGGGGAGCTGTTTTTT. The chain carries TRBV3-1 (or the pseudogene TRBV3-2) and TRBJ2-2; either TRBD1 or TRBD2 may fit D (5 bases each). Trimming stripped 2 bases from V and 6 bases from J, with 13 bases between. CDR1 is LGHDT, CDR2 YNNKEL, per germline (reference sequence). This CDR3 is 15 amino acids long.

V is TRBV11-2 and J is TRBJ2-3, with TRBD2 matching over 11 bases. Germline V gene lookup returns CDR1 SGHAT and CDR2 FQNNGV. CDR3 length equals 16 residues. Germline trimming cut 5 bases from V and 1 base from J; bases unmatched to any gene: 5. The CDR3 reads CASSEGTSGGTDTQYF. As DNA, the CDR3 is TGTGCCAGCAGCGAGGGGACTAGCGGAGGCACAGATACGCAGTATTTT. Supplemented by reference TRBV11-2 and TRBJ2-3, the full variable domain reads EAGVAQSPRYKIIEKRQSVAFWCNPISGHATLYWYQQILGQGPKLLIQFQNNGVVDDSQLPKDRFSAERLKGVDSTLKIQPAKLEDSAVYLCASSEGTSGGTDTQYFGPGTRLTVL.

The J gene is TRBJ2-7, the V gene TRBV30; a possible D gene is TRBD1 (6 bases). The germline V gene has CDR1 GTSNPN and CDR2 SVGIG (reference sequence). V was trimmed by 2 bases and J by 3 bases, leaving 11 bases between them. CDR3 length: 13 residues. CDR3 protein: CAWSSGQSYEQYV. In DNA form, the CDR3 reads TGTGCCTGGAGTTCCGGACAGAGCTACGAGCAGTACGTC.

This chain uses TRBV18 with TRBJ1-3; possibly TRBD1 for D (6 bases). Germline CDR1 KGHSH, CDR2 LQKENI. The CDR3 is 15 residues long. V was trimmed by 3 bases and J by 3 bases, leaving 12 bases between them. CDR3 region: CASSPRGAHGNTIYF. The DNA for the CDR3 is TGTGCCAGCTCACCCCGGGGGGCGCATGGAAACACCATATATTTT.

The rearrangement links TRBV5-1 to TRBJ2-7, with D tentatively TRBD2 (6 bases). V was clipped by 4 bases and J by 5 bases, with 13 bases between them. Germline CDR1 is SGHRS and CDR2 is YFSETQ. The CDR3 spans 13 residues. CDR3 loop: CASSPSGGNEQYF. The CDR3 DNA sequence: TGCGCCAGCAGCCCAAGCGGAGGGAACGAGCAGTACTTC.

The V call is TRBV14, the J call TRBJ2-7, with a weak D call TRBD2 (6 bases). The CDR3 has 13 residues. Looked up from germline, CDR1 is SGHDN and CDR2 is FVKESK. Trimming cost V 1 base and J 7 bases, with 11 bases left between them. CDR3 amino acids: CASSQGLGREQYV. In DNA form, the CDR3 reads TGTGCCAGCAGCCAAGGGCTAGGGAGGGAGCAGTACGTC.

The rearrangement joins TRBV19 to TRBJ2-1; 8 bases match TRBD2. Germline CDR1 is LNHDA and CDR2 is SQIVND (reference sequence). This CDR3 has 15 amino acids. V lost 4 bases and J lost 3; bases outside the gene matches: 5. The CDR3 DNA reads TGTGCCAGTAGTAAAACTAGCGGAGACTACAATGAGCAGTTCTTC. This codes for CASSKTSGDYNEQFF.